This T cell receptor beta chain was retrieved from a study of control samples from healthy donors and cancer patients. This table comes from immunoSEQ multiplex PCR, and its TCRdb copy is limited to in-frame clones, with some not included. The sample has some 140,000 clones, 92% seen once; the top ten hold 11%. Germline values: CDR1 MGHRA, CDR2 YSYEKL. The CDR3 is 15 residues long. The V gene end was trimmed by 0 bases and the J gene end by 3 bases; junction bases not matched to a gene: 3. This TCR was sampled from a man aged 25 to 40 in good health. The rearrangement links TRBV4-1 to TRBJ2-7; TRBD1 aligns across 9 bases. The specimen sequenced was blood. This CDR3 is CASSQEGQGYYEQYF. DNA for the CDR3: TGCGCCAGCAGCCAAGAGGGACAGGGCTACTACGAGCAGTACTTC.